This T cell receptor (beta chain) is from a study of blood T cell repertoires in COVID-19. Overall study: Italy, Spain and the United States were the sources of the convalescent and acute COVID-19 samples.

V was clipped by 3 bases and J by 2 bases, with 7 bases between them. Germline V gives CDR1 MDHEN, CDR2 SYDVKM. This CDR3 spans 13 amino acids. Assay used: immunoSEQ multiplex PCR; TCRdb lists only in-frame clones, some missing. The sample has 120,000 or so clones; approximately 83% are singletons. The chain couples TRBV28 to TRBJ1-2; D is unclear. Source material: peripheral blood. This sequence was found in a woman aged 45-65 years with acute or convalescent COVID-19. The CDR3 loop reads CASSLGRNYGYTF. The DNA for the CDR3 is TGTGCCAGCAGTTTGGGCAGGAACTATGGCTACACCTTC.